Detailed here is one TCR beta chain. The data originate from a study of human T cells and chemical hapten exposure. The time point denotes: pre-sensitization, week 0. The treatment: therapeutic diphenylcyclopropenone sensitization with weekly scalp DPC. One entry per CDR3 protein, called by TCRdb with MiXCR from the RACE reads. The sample records approximately 260,000 distinct CDR3 sequences, about 9.4% being singletons. The germline V gene encodes CDR1 LGHNA and CDR2 YSLEER. This CDR3 region has 13 residues. Trimming shortened V by 4 bases and J by 0 bases, and 7 bases separated the two germline ends.

Material: whole blood, obtained in connection with sensitization to the hapten diphenylcyclopropenone (DPC). The sequence came from a woman between 40 and 55 years old with alopecia areata. Some clones in this sample may be carry-over from other donors' samples. This chain joins TRBV4-3 and TRBJ2-7; D gene unclear. This CDR3 is CASSPSTSYEQYF. The CDR3 DNA reads as TGCGCCAGCAGCCCTTCTACCTCCTACGAGCAGTACTTC.